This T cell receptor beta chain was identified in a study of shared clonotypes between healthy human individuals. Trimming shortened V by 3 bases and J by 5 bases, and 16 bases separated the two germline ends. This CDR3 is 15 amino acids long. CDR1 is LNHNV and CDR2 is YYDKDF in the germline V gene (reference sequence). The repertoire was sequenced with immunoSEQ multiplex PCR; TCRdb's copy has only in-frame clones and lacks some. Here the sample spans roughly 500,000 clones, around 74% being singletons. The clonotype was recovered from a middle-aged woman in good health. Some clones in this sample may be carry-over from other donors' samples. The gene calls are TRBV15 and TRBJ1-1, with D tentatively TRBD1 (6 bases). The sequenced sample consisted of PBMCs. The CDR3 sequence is CATSRRAGARTEAFF. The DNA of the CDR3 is TGTGCCACCAGCAGGCGGGCAGGGGCGAGGACTGAAGCTTTCTTT.